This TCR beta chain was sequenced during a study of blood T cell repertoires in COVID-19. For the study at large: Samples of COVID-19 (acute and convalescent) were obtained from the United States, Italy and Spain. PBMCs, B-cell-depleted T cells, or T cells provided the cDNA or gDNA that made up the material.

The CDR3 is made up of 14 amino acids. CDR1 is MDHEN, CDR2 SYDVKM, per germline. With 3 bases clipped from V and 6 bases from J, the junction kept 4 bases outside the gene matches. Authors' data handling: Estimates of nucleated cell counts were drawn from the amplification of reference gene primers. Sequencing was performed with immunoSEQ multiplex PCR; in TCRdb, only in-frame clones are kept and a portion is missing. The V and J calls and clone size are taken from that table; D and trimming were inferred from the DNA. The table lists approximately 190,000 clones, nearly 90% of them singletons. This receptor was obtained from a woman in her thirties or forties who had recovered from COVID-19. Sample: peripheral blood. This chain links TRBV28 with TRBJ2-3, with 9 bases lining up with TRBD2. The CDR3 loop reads CASSFNAGGDTQYF. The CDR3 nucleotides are TGTGCCAGCAGTTTCAATGCGGGAGGGGATACGCAGTATTTT.